The TCR beta chain under discussion was sequenced for a study of blood T cells in healthy people across ages. Donor samples were obtained from healthy Caucasian individuals from Russia, aged about 6 to 95. Looked up from germline, CDR1 is SNHLY and CDR2 is FYNNEI. The CDR3 spans 12 residues. V lost 6 bases, J lost 4 bases, and 2 bases stayed unmatched. A sample-barcoded 5' primer and a J-beta primer mix were used in a second PCR of roughly 7 to 12 cycles. Every molecule of cDNA carried a tag from a template-switch adaptor with 12 random nucleotides. TCRdb re-derived calls from the 5' RACE reads in MiXCR, one entry per CDR3 protein. The sample comprises about 730,000 distinct CDR3 sequences, roughly 47% of which are singletons, and around a fifth rests with the top ten.

Sequenced material: blood. The sequence came from a woman in her sixties in good health. The rearrangement links TRBV2 to TRBJ1-2, with 7 positions matching TRBD1. The CDR3 sequence is CASRQGLYGYTF. DNA for the CDR3: TGTGCCAGCAGACAGGGGCTCTATGGCTACACCTTC.